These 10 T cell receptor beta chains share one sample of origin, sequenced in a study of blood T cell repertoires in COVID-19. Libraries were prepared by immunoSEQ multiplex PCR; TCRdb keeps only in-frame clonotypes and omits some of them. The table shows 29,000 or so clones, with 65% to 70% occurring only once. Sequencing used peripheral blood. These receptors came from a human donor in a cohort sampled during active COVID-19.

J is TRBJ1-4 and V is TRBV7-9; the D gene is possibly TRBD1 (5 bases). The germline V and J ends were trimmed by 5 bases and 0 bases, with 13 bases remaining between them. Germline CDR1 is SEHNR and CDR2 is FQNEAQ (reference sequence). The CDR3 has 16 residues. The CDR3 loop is CASSRGAVATNEKLFF. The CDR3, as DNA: TGTGCCAGCAGCCGCGGGGCGGTTGCAACTAATGAAAAACTGTTTTTT.

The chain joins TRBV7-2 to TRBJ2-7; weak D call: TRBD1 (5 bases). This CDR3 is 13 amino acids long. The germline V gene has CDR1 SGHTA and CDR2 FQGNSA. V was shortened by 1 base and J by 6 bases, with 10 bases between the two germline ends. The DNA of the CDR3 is TGTGCCAGCAGCTTAGGGGCAGGGCGCGAGCAGTACTTC. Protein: CASSLGAGREQYF.

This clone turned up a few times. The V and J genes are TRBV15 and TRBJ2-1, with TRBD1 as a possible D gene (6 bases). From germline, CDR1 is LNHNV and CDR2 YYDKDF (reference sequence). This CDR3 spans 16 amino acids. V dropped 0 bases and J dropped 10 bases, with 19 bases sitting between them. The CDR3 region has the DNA TGTGCCACCAGCAGAGATACGACAGGTCACCAAGCGGAGCAGTTCTTC. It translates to CATSRDTTGHQAEQFF. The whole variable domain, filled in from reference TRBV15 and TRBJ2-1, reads DAMVIQNPRYQVTQFGKPVTLSCSQTLNHNVMYWYQQKSSQAPKLLFHYYDKDFNNEADTPDNFQSRRPNTSFCFLDIRSPGLGDTAMYLCATSRDTTGHQAEQFFGPGTRLTVL.

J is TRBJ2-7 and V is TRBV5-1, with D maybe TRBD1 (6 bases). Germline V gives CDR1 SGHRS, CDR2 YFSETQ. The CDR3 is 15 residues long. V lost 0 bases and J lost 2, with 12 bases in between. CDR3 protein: CASSLVQGSTYEQYF. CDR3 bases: TGCGCCAGCAGCTTGGTACAGGGCTCGACCTACGAGCAGTACTTC.

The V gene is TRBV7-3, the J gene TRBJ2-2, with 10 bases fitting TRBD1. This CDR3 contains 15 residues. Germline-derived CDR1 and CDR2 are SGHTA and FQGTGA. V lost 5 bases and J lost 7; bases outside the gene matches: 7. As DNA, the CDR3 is TGTGCCAGCAGCCCAGACAGGGGGCGAGGCGGGGAGCTGTTTTTT. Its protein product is CASSPDRGRGGELFF.

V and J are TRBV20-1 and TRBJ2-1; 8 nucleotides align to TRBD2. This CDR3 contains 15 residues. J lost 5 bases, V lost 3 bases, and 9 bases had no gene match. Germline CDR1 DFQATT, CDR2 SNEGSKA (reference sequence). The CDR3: CSASNPSGPNNEQFF. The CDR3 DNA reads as TGCAGTGCTAGTAATCCTAGCGGGCCAAACAATGAGCAGTTCTTC.

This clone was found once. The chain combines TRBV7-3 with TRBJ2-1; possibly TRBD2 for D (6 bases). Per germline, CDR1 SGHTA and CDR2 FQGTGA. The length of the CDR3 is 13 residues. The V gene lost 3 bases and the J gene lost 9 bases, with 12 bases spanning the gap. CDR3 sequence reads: CASSFGTVSEQFF. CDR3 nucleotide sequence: TGTGCCAGCAGCTTCGGGACTGTAAGTGAGCAGTTCTTC.

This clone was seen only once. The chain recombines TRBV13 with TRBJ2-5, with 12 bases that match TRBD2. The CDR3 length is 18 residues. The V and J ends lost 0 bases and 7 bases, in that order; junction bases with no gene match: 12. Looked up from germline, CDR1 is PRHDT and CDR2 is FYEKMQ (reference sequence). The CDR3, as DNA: TGTGCCAGCAGCTTAGGTCCTACTAGCGGGGGGACCCCACGGACCCAGTACTTC. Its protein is CASSLGPTSGGTPRTQYF.

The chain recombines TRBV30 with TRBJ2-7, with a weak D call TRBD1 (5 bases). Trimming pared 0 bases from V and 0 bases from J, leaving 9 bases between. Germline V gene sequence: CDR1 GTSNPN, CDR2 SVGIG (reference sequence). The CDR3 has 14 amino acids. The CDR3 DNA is TGTGCCTGGAGTGTTGGGCAGGGCTCCTACGAGCAGTACTTC. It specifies CAWSVGQGSYEQYF.

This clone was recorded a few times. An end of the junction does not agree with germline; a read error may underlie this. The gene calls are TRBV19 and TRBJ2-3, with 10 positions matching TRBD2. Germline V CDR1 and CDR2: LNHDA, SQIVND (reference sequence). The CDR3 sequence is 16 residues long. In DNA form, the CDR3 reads TGTGCCAGCAGTAGCGGGAGGTCGTTTGGCACAGATACGCAGTATTTT. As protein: CASSSGRSFGTDTQYF.